Following are 29 T cell receptor beta chains from one sample sequenced in a study of regulatory T cells in long-lasting Graves disease (dated by TCRdb to the early 2020s). The sample's time point label is to be understood as: persistent/refractory GD, antithyroid drugs over 5 years with positive TRAb. For both TCR sequencing and RNA sequencing, RNA was extracted from PBMCs using TRIzol. Libraries were made using multiplex PCR. The instrument was an Illumina HiSeq 4000. TCR beta libraries were built with iRepertoire HTBI primers and Arm-PCR amplification of CDR3 regions. Clones were called with MiXCR by TCRdb after fastp trimmed the public reads at Q25, and only in-frame beta chains were retained. Each entry is one CDR3 protein sequence, shown with its most common DNA and genes. Counted in this sample were a few hundred thousand distinct CDR3 sequences; approximately 21% of them appeared once. The ten largest clones take up approximately 6.4% of the sample.

The sequenced sample was peripheral blood mononuclear cells (PBMCs), obtained when the disease was refractory, from a patient treated with antithyroid drugs. These receptors all stem from a female donor with Graves disease.

The V gene is TRBV5-6, the J gene TRBJ2-5; 7 nucleotides align to TRBD1. The CDR3 runs 14 residues. Germline CDR1 SGHDT, CDR2 YYEEEE. V was clipped by 1 base and J by 5 bases; unmatched bases: 5. CDR3 sequence (DNA): TGTGCCAGCAGCTTGAGACTACAGGGGGAGACCCAGTACTTC. Translating gives CASSLRLQGETQYF. Supplemented by reference TRBV5-6 and TRBJ2-5, the full variable domain reads DAGVTQSPTHLIKTRGQQVTLRCSPKSGHDTVSWYQQALGQGPQFIFQYYEEEERQRGNFPDRFSGHQFPNYSSELNVNALLLGDSALYLCASSLRLQGETQYFGPGTRLLVL.

This clonotype was seen more than once but under ten times. The chain carries TRBV12-3 or TRBV12-4 and TRBJ2-5; 9 bases are shared with TRBD2. The CDR3 covers 15 residues. Germline trimming cut 3 bases from V and 5 bases from J; bases unmatched to any gene: 7. CDR3 in DNA: TGTGCCAGCAGTTTGGGTAGCGGGAGCGTGGAGACCCAGTACTTC. This codes for CASSLGSGSVETQYF.

This chain connects TRBV10-3 to TRBJ2-7; 8 bases fit TRBD2. In germline, CDR1 is ENHRY, CDR2 SYGVKD. With 3 bases clipped from V and 3 bases from J, the junction kept 7 bases outside the gene matches. This CDR3 comprises 15 residues. Here the CDR3 DNA reads TGTGCCATCAGTGAAGGTAGCGGGGAATACTACGAGCAGTACTTC. Translated: CAISEGSGEYYEQYF.

With respect to this clonotype: A much larger clonotype is one base distant, so this may be a read error. The rearrangement uses TRBV11-2 and TRBJ2-4, with TRBD1 identical over 9 bases. This CDR3 comprises 16 residues. The J segment lost 9 bases and the V segment lost 4 bases, leaving 13 bases of the junction unmatched. CDR1 is SGHAT and CDR2 is FQNNGV in the germline V gene. CDR3 loop: CASSWDRDAEGSIQYF. The CDR3 coding sequence is TGTGCCAGCAGCTGGGACAGGGACGCAGAGGGGAGCATTCAGTACTTC.

This clonotype was seen ten or more times. This chain uses TRBV19 with TRBJ1-1, with TRBD1 identical over 7 bases. Unmatched junction bases numbered 4, after V lost 6 bases and J lost 3 bases. The V gene's germline CDR1 is LNHDA and CDR2 SQIVND (reference sequence). The CDR3 is made up of 13 amino acids. CDR3 DNA: TGTGCCAGTAGCCTACAGGGGTACACTGAAGCTTTCTTT. Translated: CASSLQGYTEAFF.

This clonotype appeared many times. The V and J genes are TRBV6-5 and TRBJ1-1; the D is unclear. The V gene's germline CDR1 is MNHEY and CDR2 SVGAGI. This CDR3 has 12 amino acids. The germline V and J ends were trimmed by 2 bases and 9 bases, with 10 bases remaining between them. The CDR3 sequence: CASSYGPSQAFF. The DNA of the CDR3 is TGTGCCAGCAGTTACGGCCCGTCACAAGCTTTCTTT.

This clonotype was picked up a small number of times. The V and J genes are TRBV29-1 and TRBJ2-7; the D gene is possibly TRBD1 (6 bases). The V and J ends lost 4 bases and 2 bases respectively, with 9 bases between them. In germline, CDR1 is SQVTM, CDR2 ANQGSEA. The CDR3 loop spans 12 amino acids. The DNA of the CDR3 is TGCAGCGTTGGGACAGTAGCCTACGAGCAGTACTTC. This codes for CSVGTVAYEQYF.

V gene TRBV30 combines with J gene TRBJ1-1; maybe TRBD1 (5 bases). Between the trimmed V and J ends, which lost 1 base and 3 bases, there was a span of 18 bases. The germline gives CDR1 GTSNPN, CDR2 SVGIG (reference sequence). The CDR3 extends over 16 amino acids. The CDR3 region is CAWSARHGQGDTEAFF. CDR3 DNA sequence: TGTGCCTGGAGTGCCCGCCATGGGCAGGGAGACACTGAAGCTTTCTTT.

This clonotype has a count of ten or more. The J gene is TRBJ2-7, the V gene TRBV2; TRBD2 matches 7 bases. Germline V CDR1 and CDR2: SNHLY, FYNNEI. This CDR3 contains 14 residues. J was trimmed by 1 base and V by 6 bases; bases with no gene match: 6. CDR3 DNA sequence: TGTGCCAGCAGCGGAGCGGGGCTTTCCTACGAGCAGTACTTC. Translating gives CASSGAGLSYEQYF.

The rearrangement uses TRBV20-1 and TRBJ2-7; maybe TRBD1 (5 bases). Germline CDR1 and CDR2: DFQATT and SNEGSKA (reference sequence). Deletions cut 3 bases from V and 3 bases from J, with 12 bases between. The CDR3 covers 13 residues. The DNA of the CDR3 is TGCAGTGCTAGTGCCAGGGCGGTCTACGAGCAGTACTTC. It is translated as CSASARAVYEQYF.

This clonotype was detected many times. This chain uses TRBV6-1 with TRBJ1-1, with 7 bases fitting TRBD1. Germline V CDR1 and CDR2: MNHNS, SASEGT. The CDR3 extends over 12 amino acids. The J segment lost 7 bases and the V segment lost 8 bases, leaving 7 bases of the junction unmatched. In DNA form, the CDR3 reads TGTGCCAGCCAACAGGGGACGAGTGAAGCTTTCTTT. This translates into CASQQGTSEAFF.

About this clonotype: This sequence may be a read error, since a much larger clone differs from it by one base. CDR3 DNA: TGTGTCAGCAGCCTGGACAGGTCTAATTCACCCCTCCACTTT. It is translated as CVSSLDRSNSPLHF. The rearrangement joins TRBV28 to TRBJ1-6, with 7 positions matching TRBD1. Germline values: CDR1 MDHEN, CDR2 SYDVKM. The CDR3 contains 14 residues.

This clonotype was seen many times. The gene calls are TRBV12-3 or TRBV12-4 and TRBJ2-5; the match to TRBD1 covers 8 bases. Trimming at V came to 6 bases and at J to 1 base, leaving 1 base not matched to a gene. This CDR3 contains 13 residues. The chain's CDR3 is CASRGQGQETQYF. The CDR3 DNA is TGTGCCAGCAGAGGACAGGGCCAAGAGACCCAGTACTTC.

This clonotype was counted a few times. The rearrangement uses TRBV9 and TRBJ1-2; no clear D gene. The ends were cut back, 0 bases at V and 6 bases at J, with 9 bases in the middle. From germline, CDR1 is SGDLS and CDR2 YYNGEE. The CDR3 extends over 13 amino acids. CDR3 nucleotides: TGTGCCAGCAGCGTAGGCCAGGTAGATGGCTACACCTTC. It codes for CASSVGQVDGYTF.

This clonotype has just a few counts. This rearrangement joins TRBV7-9 to TRBJ1-2; D gene ambiguous. Germline CDR1 and CDR2: SEHNR and FQNEAQ (reference sequence). With 8 bases removed from V and 5 bases from J, the gap between germline ends came to 12 bases. The length of the CDR3 is 12 residues. The CDR3 DNA follows: TGTGCCAGCTTATTAGCGTCATATGGCTACACCTTC. Its translation is CASLLASYGYTF.

This clonotype was seen only a few times. This rearrangement joins TRBV7-2 to TRBJ2-2; D ambiguous. V lost 6 bases, J lost 8 bases, and 22 bases lay in between. Germline values: CDR1 SGHTA, CDR2 FQGNSA. CDR3 length: 16 residues. Here the CDR3 DNA reads TGTGCCAGCAGGCTTGGTCGGCAGTGGTACCAGGGGGAGCTGTTTTTT. The encoded protein is CASRLGRQWYQGELFF.

This clonotype was seen a handful of times. This rearrangement joins TRBV13 to TRBJ2-5; 8 bases line up with TRBD2. The CDR3 is 15 amino acids. V lost 4 bases, J lost 2 bases, and 6 bases stayed unmatched. CDR1 and CDR2 (germline): PRHDT, FYEKMQ (reference sequence). The CDR3 reads CASSSRGGNQETQYF. The CDR3 DNA reads as TGTGCCAGCAGCTCTCGGGGGGGAAATCAAGAGACCCAGTACTTC. The complete variable domain, with remaining parts taken from reference TRBV13 and TRBJ2-5, reads AAGVIQSPRHLIKEKRETATLKCYPIPRHDTVYWYQQGPGQDPQFLISFYEKMQSDKGSIPDRFSAQQFSDYHSELNMSSLELGDSALYFCASSSRGGNQETQYFGPGTRLLVL.

V and J are TRBV7-9 and TRBJ2-2; 7 positions agree with TRBD1. The CDR3 runs 19 residues. Per germline, CDR1 SEHNR and CDR2 FQNEAQ (reference sequence). The V and J ends lost 5 bases and 1 base, in that order; junction bases with no gene match: 16. The CDR3 DNA sequence: TGTGCCAGCAGCCCTGGCCGGTTACAGGGGCCACTGAACACCGGGGAGCTGTTTTTT. It encodes CASSPGRLQGPLNTGELFF.

The rearrangement uses TRBV6-1 and TRBJ1-5, with D hard to call. The CDR3 has 12 amino acids. Trimming removed 7 bases from V and 7 bases from J, with 11 bases in between. The germline V gene has CDR1 MNHNS and CDR2 SASEGT. CDR3 sequence (DNA): TGTGCCAGCAAGTCGGGGAGACAGCCCCAGCATTTT. Encoded protein: CASKSGRQPQHF.

This rearrangement joins TRBV15 to TRBJ2-7, with 7 bases that match TRBD1. There are 14 residues in the CDR3. CDR1 LNHNV and CDR2 YYDKDF come from the germline V gene (reference sequence). J lost 4 bases, V lost 0 bases, and 3 bases had no gene match. As DNA, the CDR3 is TGTGCCACCAGCAGAGACCAGGGGGAATACGAGCAGTACTTC. This gives the protein CATSRDQGEYEQYF.

The chain employs TRBV6-5 and TRBJ2-7; TRBD1 agrees at 9 bases. This CDR3 region has 15 residues. From germline, CDR1 is MNHEY and CDR2 SVGAGI. V trimming: 2 bases; J trimming: 6 bases; junction bases outside the gene matches: 8. CDR3: CASSYPRQGESEQYF. The CDR3 coding sequence is TGTGCCAGCAGTTACCCGAGACAGGGGGAGAGCGAGCAGTACTTC.

The V and J genes are TRBV7-3 and TRBJ2-1; the D gene is possibly TRBD1 (5 bases). The germline V gene has CDR1 SGHTA and CDR2 FQGTGA. The V gene lost 5 bases and the J gene lost 5 bases, with 10 bases spanning the gap. The CDR3 consists of 13 residues. The CDR3 DNA follows: TGTGCCAGCAGCCCGACCAGGGACAATGAGCAGTTCTTC. Its translation is CASSPTRDNEQFF. The full variable domain, rest sourced from reference TRBV7-3 and TRBJ2-1, is GAGVSQTPSNKVTEKGKYVELRCDPISGHTALYWYRQSLGQGPEFLIYFQGTGAADDSGLPNDRFFAVRPEGSVSTLKIQRTERGDSAVYLCASSPTRDNEQFFGPGTRLTVL.

There are many counts of this clonotype. This chain joins TRBV29-1 and TRBJ2-5, with D unresolved. The CDR3 loop spans 14 amino acids. In germline, CDR1 is SQVTM, CDR2 ANQGSEA. With 5 bases removed from V and 4 bases from J, the gap between germline ends came to 17 bases. The CDR3 region has the DNA TGCAGCGTTACTGGGTCTCAGCTAGGAGAGACCCAGTACTTC. Its translation is CSVTGSQLGETQYF.

This clonotype was recorded many times. This chain uses TRBV20-1 with TRBJ2-7; no definite D call. In germline, CDR1 is DFQATT, CDR2 SNEGSKA (reference sequence). CDR3 length: 16 amino acids. V shed 0 bases and J shed 3 bases, with 18 bases lying between them. The CDR3 region is CSARDVVSQRHYEQYF. The CDR3 nucleotides are TGCAGTGCTAGAGATGTAGTCTCCCAGAGACACTACGAGCAGTACTTC.

This clonotype was found many times. CDR3 in amino acids: CSATEMNTEAFF. DNA for the CDR3: TGCAGCGCCACGGAAATGAACACTGAAGCTTTCTTT. This chain joins TRBV29-1 and TRBJ1-1; D remains unclear. CDR3 length equals 12 residues. Germline lookup yields CDR1 SQVTM and CDR2 ANQGSEA. The V and J ends lost 7 bases and 0 bases respectively, with 9 bases between them.

This clonotype was detected only a few times. The V and J genes are TRBV7-9 and TRBJ2-5; 11 nucleotides align to TRBD2. CDR1 and CDR2 (germline): SEHNR, FQNEAQ (reference sequence). V was pared by 5 bases and J by 4 bases, with 9 bases of the junction left unmatched. The CDR3 loop spans 16 amino acids. CDR3 protein: CASSPLGLAGGETQYF. The CDR3 coding sequence is TGTGCCAGCAGCCCACTAGGCCTAGCGGGGGGAGAGACCCAGTACTTC.

The rearrangement joins TRBV15 to TRBJ1-3; D gene unclear. V lost 0 bases and J lost 0, with 6 bases in between. The germline CDR1 and CDR2 sequences are LNHNV and YYDKDF (reference sequence). CDR3 size: 15 residues. The CDR3 is CATSRDRRSGNTIYF. In DNA form, the CDR3 reads TGTGCCACCAGCAGAGATCGACGCTCTGGAAACACCATATATTTT.

This clonotype was detected many times. The rearrangement uses TRBV11-1 and TRBJ1-1, with unresolved D. The germline V and J ends were trimmed by 1 base and 3 bases, with 9 bases remaining between them. This CDR3 spans 14 amino acids. Germline V gene lookup returns CDR1 SGHAT and CDR2 FQDESV (reference sequence). Here the CDR3 reads CASSLDGSDTEAFF. DNA of the CDR3: TGTGCCAGCAGCTTAGATGGGTCGGACACTGAAGCTTTCTTT. Looking up the rest from reference TRBV11-1 and TRBJ1-1 gives the full variable domain: EAEVAQSPRYKITEKSQAVAFWCDPISGHATLYWYRQILGQGPELLVQFQDESVVDDSQLPKDRFSAERLKGVDSTLKIQPAELGDSAMYLCASSLDGSDTEAFFGQGTRLTVV.

This clonotype was seen many times. V gene TRBV28 combines with J gene TRBJ2-5; 9 bases line up with TRBD1. Unmatched junction bases numbered 5, after V lost 1 base and J lost 5 bases. Germline V gives CDR1 MDHEN, CDR2 SYDVKM. The CDR3 loop spans 15 amino acids. The CDR3 DNA is TGTGCCAGCAGTTTATTGGGACAGGGTCACGAGACCCAGTACTTC. Translating it yields CASSLLGQGHETQYF. Based on the CDR3 plus reference TRBV28 and TRBJ2-5, the full variable domain is DVKVTQSSRYLVKRTGEKVFLECVQDMDHENMFWYRQDPGLGLRLIYFSYDVKMKEKGDIPEGYSVSREKKERFSLILESASTNQTSMYLCASSLLGQGHETQYFGPGTRLLVL.